This T cell receptor (beta chain) was profiled in a study of shared clonotypes between healthy human individuals. Study as a whole: Donors had three CD4 naive, three CD4 memory, two CD8 naive and one CD8 memory plate apiece.

CDR3 length: 14 residues. V was trimmed by 6 bases and J by 0 bases, leaving 9 bases between them. Germline CDR1 and CDR2: MDHEN and SYDVKM. A CD45RA-negative memory subset and a CD45RA+ naive subset were separated from the CD4+ cells. Deep-level assay runs were performed. Profiled with immunoSEQ multiplex PCR; TCRdb holds only in-frame clones, not every one. Of over 2 million clones in the sample, under 95% are singletons; the top ten hold approximately 0.41%. The material sequenced was naive CD4+ T cells from PBMCs. The subset here: CD45RA+ positively selected. The source of this sequence is a man aged 18 to 30 in good health. Some clones in this sample may be carry-over from other donors' samples. J is TRBJ1-5 and V is TRBV28; D is unclear. CDR3 bases: TGTGCCAGCAGGAACAAGTATAGCAATCAGCCCCAGCATTTT. It translates to CASRNKYSNQPQHF.